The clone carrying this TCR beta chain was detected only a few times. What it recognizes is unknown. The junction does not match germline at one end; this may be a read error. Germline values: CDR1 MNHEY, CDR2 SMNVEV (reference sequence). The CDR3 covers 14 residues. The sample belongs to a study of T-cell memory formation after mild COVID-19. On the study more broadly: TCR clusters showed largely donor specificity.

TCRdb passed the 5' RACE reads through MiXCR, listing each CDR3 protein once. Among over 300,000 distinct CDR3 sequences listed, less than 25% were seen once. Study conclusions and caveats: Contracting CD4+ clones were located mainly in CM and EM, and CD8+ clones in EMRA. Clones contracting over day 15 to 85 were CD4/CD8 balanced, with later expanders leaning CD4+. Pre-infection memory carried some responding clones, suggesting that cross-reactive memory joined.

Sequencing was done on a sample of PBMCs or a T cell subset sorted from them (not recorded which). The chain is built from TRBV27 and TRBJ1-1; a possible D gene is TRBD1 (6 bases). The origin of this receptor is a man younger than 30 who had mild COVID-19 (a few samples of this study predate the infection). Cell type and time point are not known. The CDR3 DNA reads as TGTGCCAGCAGTTCCGGACAGATTTACACTGAGGCTTTCTTT. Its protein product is CASSSGQIYTEAFF.